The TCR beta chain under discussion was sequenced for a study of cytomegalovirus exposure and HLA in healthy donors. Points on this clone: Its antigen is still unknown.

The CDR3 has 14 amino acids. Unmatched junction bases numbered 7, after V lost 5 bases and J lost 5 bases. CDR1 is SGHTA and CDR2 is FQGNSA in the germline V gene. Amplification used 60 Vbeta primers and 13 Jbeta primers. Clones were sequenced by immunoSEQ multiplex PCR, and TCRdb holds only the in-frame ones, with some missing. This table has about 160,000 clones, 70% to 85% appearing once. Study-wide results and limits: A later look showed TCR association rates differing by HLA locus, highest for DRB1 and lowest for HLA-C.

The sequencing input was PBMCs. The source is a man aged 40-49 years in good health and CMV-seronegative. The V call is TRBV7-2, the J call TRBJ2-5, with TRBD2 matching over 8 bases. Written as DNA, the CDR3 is TGTGCCAGCAGCATGGCTTGGACTAGCGAGACCCAGTACTTC. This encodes CASSMAWTSETQYF.